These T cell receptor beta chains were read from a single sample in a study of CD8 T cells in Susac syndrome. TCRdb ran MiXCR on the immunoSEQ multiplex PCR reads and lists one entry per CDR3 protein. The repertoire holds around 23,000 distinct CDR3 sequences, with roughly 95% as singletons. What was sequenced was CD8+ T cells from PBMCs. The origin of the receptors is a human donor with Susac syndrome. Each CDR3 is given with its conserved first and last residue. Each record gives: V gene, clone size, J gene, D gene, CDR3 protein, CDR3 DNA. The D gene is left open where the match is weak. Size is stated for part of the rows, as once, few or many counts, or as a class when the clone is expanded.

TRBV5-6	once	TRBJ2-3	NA	CASIGPIGGYTDTQYF	TGTGCCAGCATCGGCCCCATTGGGGGGTACACAGATACGCAGTATTTT
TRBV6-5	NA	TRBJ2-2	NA	CASSSNPTLNTGELFF	TGTGCCAGCAGTTCTAACCCGACTCTGAACACCGGGGAGCTGTTTTTT
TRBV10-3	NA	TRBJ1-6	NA	CAISEGSSSANINNSPLHF	TGTGCCATCAGTGAGGGTAGTTCGAGTGCCAACATAAACAATTCACCCCTCCACTTT
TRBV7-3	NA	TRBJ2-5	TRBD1	CASSATGGFGETQYF	TGTGCCAGCAGCGCCACAGGGGGCTTTGGAGAGACCCAGTACTTC
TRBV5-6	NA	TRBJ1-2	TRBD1	CASSPGQGMNYGYTF	TGTGCCAGCAGCCCGGGACAGGGAATGAACTATGGCTACACCTTC
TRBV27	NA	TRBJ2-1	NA	CASSIGGRRDEQFF	TGTGCCAGCAGTATTGGGGGGCGACGTGATGAGCAGTTCTTC
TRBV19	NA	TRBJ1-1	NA	CASSNTENTEAFF	TGTGCCAGCTCAAACACAGAGAACACTGAAGCTTTCTTT
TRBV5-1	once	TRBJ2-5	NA	CASGAVQETQYF	TGCGCCAGCGGGGCAGTCCAAGAGACCCAGTACTTC
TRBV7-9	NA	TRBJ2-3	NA	CASSLDGVDHVAVTDTQYF	TGTGCCAGCAGCTTAGACGGCGTGGACCATGTCGCAGTGACAGATACGCAGTATTTT
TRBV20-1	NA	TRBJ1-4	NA	CSARVRDPTNEKLFF	TGCAGTGCTAGAGTTCGAGACCCAACTAATGAAAAACTGTTTTTT
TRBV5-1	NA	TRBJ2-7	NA	CASSLENSQYEQYF	TGCGCCAGCAGCTTGGAAAACAGTCAATACGAGCAGTACTTC
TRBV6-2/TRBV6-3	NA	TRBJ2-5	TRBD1	CASSYPGQGQQETQYF	TGTGCCAGCAGTTACCCGGGACAGGGGCAACAAGAGACCCAGTACTTC
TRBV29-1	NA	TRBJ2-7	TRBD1	CSVFLSGQGGYEQYF	TGCAGCGTGTTTCTTAGCGGACAGGGTGGTTACGAGCAGTACTTC
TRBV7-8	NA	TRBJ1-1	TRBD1	CASGGAQGTEAFF	TGTGCCAGCGGCGGGGCACAGGGGACTGAAGCTTTCTTT
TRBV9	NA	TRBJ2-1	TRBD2	CASSPQDGLAVSLGSYNEQFF	TGTGCCAGCAGCCCCCAAGACGGACTAGCGGTAAGCTTGGGGTCCTACAATGAGCAGTTCTTC
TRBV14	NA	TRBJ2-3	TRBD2	CASSQDLAGLTDTQYF	TGTGCCAGCAGCCAAGATCTAGCGGGGCTCACAGATACGCAGTATTTT
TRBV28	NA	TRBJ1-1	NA	CASSPMNTEAFF	TGTGCCAGCAGCCCCATGAACACTGAAGCTTTCTTT
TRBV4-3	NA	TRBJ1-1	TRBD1	CASSQIRDSDEAFF	TGCGCCAGCAGCCAGATCCGGGACAGCGATGAAGCTTTCTTT
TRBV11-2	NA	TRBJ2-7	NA	CASSPLRPFSLSYEQYF	TGTGCCAGCAGCCCATTACGGCCGTTTTCCTTATCCTACGAGCAGTACTTC
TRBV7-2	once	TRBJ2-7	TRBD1	CASSRHPGQSSYEQYF	TGTGCCAGCAGCCGACACCCGGGACAGAGCTCCTACGAGCAGTACTTC
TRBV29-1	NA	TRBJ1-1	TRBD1	CSVVDSGARGQTEAFF	TGCAGCGTTGTTGACAGCGGCGCCAGGGGGCAAACTGAAGCTTTCTTT
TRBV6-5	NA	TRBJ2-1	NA	CASSYEGFDWFF	TGTGCCAGCAGTTACGAAGGATTCGATTGGTTCTTC
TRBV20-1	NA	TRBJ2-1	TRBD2	CSATGLAGESSYNEQFF	TGCAGTGCCACTGGACTAGCGGGGGAGAGCTCCTACAATGAGCAGTTCTTC
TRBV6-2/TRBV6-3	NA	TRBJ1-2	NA	CASSYFRTWGYTF	TGTGCCAGCAGTTACTTCCGGACGTGGGGCTACACCTTC
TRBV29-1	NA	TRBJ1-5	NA	CSVLGDTNQPQHF	TGCAGCGTCCTAGGGGACACGAATCAGCCCCAGCATTTT
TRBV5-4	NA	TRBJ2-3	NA	CASSPTPRTARTDTQYF	TGTGCCAGCAGCCCTACCCCAAGGACAGCAAGAACAGATACGCAGTATTTT
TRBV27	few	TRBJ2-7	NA	CASSSRDSYEQYF	TGTGCCAGCAGTTCCAGGGACTCCTACGAGCAGTACTTC
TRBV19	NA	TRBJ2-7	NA	CASSIGGGGPYEQYF	TGTGCCAGTAGTATAGGTGGCGGCGGCCCCTACGAGCAGTACTTC
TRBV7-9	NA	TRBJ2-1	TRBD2	CASGTSVYNEQFF	TGTGCCAGCGGGACTAGCGTCTACAATGAGCAGTTCTTC
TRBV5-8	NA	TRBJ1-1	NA	CASSFQGFTEAFF	TGTGCCAGCAGCTTTCAGGGATTCACTGAAGCTTTCTTT
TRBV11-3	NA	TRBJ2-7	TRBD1	CASSEGQGFYEQYF	TGTGCCAGCAGCGAAGGACAGGGTTTCTACGAGCAGTACTTC
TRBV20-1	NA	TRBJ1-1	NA	CSAREVRGLNTEAFF	TGCAGTGCTAGAGAGGTTCGCGGCCTGAACACTGAAGCTTTCTTT
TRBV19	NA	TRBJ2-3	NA	CASSPLWGGIGDTQYF	TGTGCCAGTAGTCCGCTATGGGGCGGCATAGGGGATACGCAGTATTTT
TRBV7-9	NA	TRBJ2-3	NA	CASSLAGAPGPDTQYF	TGTGCCAGCAGCTTAGCGGGGGCGCCGGGTCCAGATACGCAGTATTTT
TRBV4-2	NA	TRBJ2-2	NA	CASSLTNTGELFF	TGTGCCAGCAGCCTCACGAACACCGGGGAGCTGTTTTTT
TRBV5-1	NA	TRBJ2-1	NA	CASSLIRDNEQFF	TGCGCCAGCAGCTTGATCCGGGACAATGAGCAGTTCTTC
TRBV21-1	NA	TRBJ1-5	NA	CASSYVDGQGNQPQHF	TGTGCCAGCAGCTATGTAGATGGACAGGGCAATCAGCCCCAGCATTTT
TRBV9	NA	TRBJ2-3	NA	CASSQYSGRTDTQYF	TGTGCCAGCAGCCAATACTCGGGACGCACAGATACGCAGTATTTT
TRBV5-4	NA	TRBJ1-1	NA	CASSLEGWDTEAFF	TGTGCCAGCAGCTTGGAAGGGTGGGACACTGAAGCTTTCTTT
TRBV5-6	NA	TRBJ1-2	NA	CASSLELSYGYTF	TGTGCCAGCAGCTTGGAACTGAGCTATGGCTACACCTTC
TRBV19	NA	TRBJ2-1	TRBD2	CASSIELAGFNEQFF	TGTGCCAGTAGTATAGAACTAGCGGGATTCAATGAGCAGTTCTTC